These 18 T cell receptor beta chains share one sample of origin, sequenced in a study of identifying expanded T cells in peripheral blood (dated by TCRdb to between 2019 and 2020). The library was generated by the immunoSEQ multiplex PCR assay. This is the immuneACCESS table as TCRdb keeps it, with only in-frame sequences that have V and J called. A part of the clones is gone; compared with another copy, unresolved V genes explain less than half, and the rest is unexplained. The sample table lists just under 65,000 clones, about 89% of them with a count of one. The ten largest account for 4.7% of the sample. Specimen: blood. All receptors come from a person between 18 and 69 years old in good health.

This rearrangement joins TRBV5-4 to TRBJ1-2, with a tentative D call TRBD1 (5 bases). The CDR3 loop spans 15 amino acids. V gave up 3 bases and J gave up 7 bases, with 19 bases separating them. Germline CDR1 is SGHNT and CDR2 is YYREEE (reference sequence). The CDR3 loop is CASSSGLFLPSGYTF. The CDR3 DNA sequence: TGTGCCAGCAGCTCGGGACTCTTTCTCCCGAGTGGCTACACCTTC.

V usage is TRBV19 and J usage is TRBJ2-1; D is unclear. This CDR3 comprises 15 residues. The V gene lost 7 bases and the J gene lost 0 bases, with 13 bases spanning the gap. Germline CDR1 and CDR2: LNHDA and SQIVND (reference sequence). The CDR3: CASTPISSSYNEQFF. The CDR3 nucleotides are TGTGCCAGTACCCCGATCTCGAGCTCCTACAATGAGCAGTTCTTC.

The chain is built from TRBV6-6 and TRBJ2-7, with D possibly TRBD1 on 6 matching bases. Per the germline V gene, CDR1 is MNHNY and CDR2 is SVGAGI (reference sequence). The CDR3 runs 14 residues. Trimming cost V 6 bases and J 2 bases, with 14 bases left between them. The CDR3 is CASSRQASTYEQYF. The CDR3 nucleotides are TGTGCCAGCAGCCGACAGGCCTCCACCTACGAGCAGTACTTC.

This CDR3 is CASSQAAGGETQYF. In DNA, the CDR3 is TGCGCCAGCAGCCAAGCAGCGGGAGGGGAGACCCAGTACTTC. The chain links TRBV4-1 to TRBJ2-5; 10 bases match TRBD2. The CDR3 loop spans 14 amino acids. Germline lookup yields CDR1 MGHRA and CDR2 YSYEKL. The trim removed 1 base at V and 5 bases at J, leaving 1 base unmatched.

The V and J genes are TRBV5-1 and TRBJ2-7; D not resolved. Germline CDR1 reads SGHRS; CDR2 reads YFSETQ. This CDR3 has 11 amino acids. The V end was cut by 2 bases, the J end by 6 bases, with 6 bases between. Here the CDR3 reads CASSFRGEQYF. The CDR3 DNA reads as TGCGCCAGCAGCTTTAGAGGCGAGCAGTACTTC.

This clone is a singleton in its sample. J is TRBJ2-1 and V is TRBV27, with 7 bases identical to TRBD2. The J segment lost 5 bases and the V segment lost 3 bases, leaving 7 bases of the junction unmatched. Per the germline V gene, CDR1 is MNHEY and CDR2 is SMNVEV (reference sequence). This CDR3 comprises 15 residues. The CDR3 region is CASSLGGSGDNEQFF. The CDR3 nucleotides read TGTGCCAGCAGTTTGGGCGGGAGCGGCGACAATGAGCAGTTCTTC.

The rearrangement joins TRBV6-5 to TRBJ2-1; D remains ambiguous. Germline CDR1 reads MNHEY; CDR2 reads SVGAGI. The CDR3 is made up of 16 amino acids. Trimming left V 0 bases short and J 8 bases short, with 17 bases between. This CDR3 is CASSYSKNQLADEQFF. The CDR3 coding sequence is TGTGCCAGCAGTTACTCGAAGAATCAGCTCGCGGATGAGCAGTTCTTC.

The V call is TRBV5-6, the J call TRBJ1-1, with D uncertain. Germline loops: CDR1 SGHDT, CDR2 YYEEEE. The V end was cut by 4 bases, the J end by 1 base, with 11 bases between. The CDR3 is made up of 14 amino acids. In nucleotides, the CDR3 is TGTGCCAGCAGCATGAGAACGGGGAACACTGAAGCTTTCTTT. The encoded protein is CASSMRTGNTEAFF.

The V call is TRBV28, the J call TRBJ2-7; 11 bases are a match to TRBD2. The CDR3 spans 14 residues. The germline gives CDR1 MDHEN, CDR2 SYDVKM. Trimming cost V 6 bases and J 3 bases; bases outside gene matches: 4. This CDR3 reads CASSAGLAGYEQYF. The CDR3 region has the DNA TGTGCCAGCAGCGCAGGACTAGCGGGCTACGAGCAGTACTTC.

A few counts support this clone. The gene calls are TRBV6-5 and TRBJ2-7; TRBD1 matches at 9 bases. The CDR3 runs to 15 residues. With 7 bases clipped from V and 4 bases from J, the junction kept 11 bases outside the gene matches. From germline, CDR1 is MNHEY and CDR2 SVGAGI. CDR3 in DNA: TGTGCCAGCAACCCCACAGGGGGCGCTTCTTACGAGCAGTACTTC. This translates into CASNPTGGASYEQYF.

The genes are TRBV28 and TRBJ2-5; D remains ambiguous. Per the germline V gene, CDR1 is MDHEN and CDR2 is SYDVKM. CDR3 length equals 15 residues. V lost 5 bases, J lost 6 bases, and 19 bases lay in between. CDR3 region: CASSPDRINYKTQYF. The DNA for the CDR3 is TGTGCCAGCAGTCCCGATCGAATCAACTACAAGACCCAGTACTTC. Filled out from reference TRBV28 and TRBJ2-5, the complete variable domain reads DVKVTQSSRYLVKRTGEKVFLECVQDMDHENMFWYRQDPGLGLRLIYFSYDVKMKEKGDIPEGYSVSREKKERFSLILESASTNQTSMYLCASSPDRINYKTQYFGPGTRLLVL.

The chain carries TRBV29-1 and TRBJ1-5; TRBD1 is a possible D gene (5 bases). Germline V gene data show CDR1 as SQVTM and CDR2 as ANQGSEA. This CDR3 is 12 amino acids long. V lost 4 bases to trimming and J lost 7 bases, with 11 bases between them. The CDR3 sequence: CSVGQGPQPQHF. As DNA, the CDR3 is TGCAGCGTTGGGCAGGGTCCCCAGCCCCAGCATTTT.

Written as DNA, the CDR3 is TGTGCCAGCAGTTTACTTCCCGGACTCACCCCCCCCGGGGAGCTGTTTTTT. It translates to CASSLLPGLTPPGELFF. V usage is TRBV27 and J usage is TRBJ2-2, with a possible D match to TRBD2 (5 bases). V was shortened by 2 bases and J by 6 bases, with 19 bases between the two germline ends. The germline V gene has CDR1 MNHEY and CDR2 SMNVEV (reference sequence). The CDR3 spans 17 residues.

The chain recombines TRBV5-1 with TRBJ2-5, with D maybe TRBD1 (5 bases). The CDR3 runs 13 residues. Germline V gene sequence: CDR1 SGHRS, CDR2 YFSETQ. Trimming left V 3 bases short and J 1 base short, with 7 bases between. The DNA for the CDR3 is TGCGCCAGCAGCTCAGGGTCCCAAGAGACCCAGTACTTC. The encoded protein is CASSSGSQETQYF.

The CDR3 here is CASSPAGGETQYF. DNA for the CDR3: TGTGCCAGCAGCCCCGCGGGGGGAGAGACCCAGTACTTC. This chain uses TRBV7-3 with TRBJ2-5; 8 bases match TRBD2. The CDR3 is 13 amino acids. Trimming took 5 bases from V and 4 from J; bases not matched to a gene: 3. CDR1 is SGHTA, CDR2 FQGTGA, per germline. The full variable domain, its missing parts supplied by reference TRBV7-3 and TRBJ2-5, is GAGVSQTPSNKVTEKGKYVELRCDPISGHTALYWYRQSLGQGPEFLIYFQGTGAADDSGLPNDRFFAVRPEGSVSTLKIQRTERGDSAVYLCASSPAGGETQYFGPGTRLLVL.

V gene TRBV5-4 combines with J gene TRBJ1-3; no firm D call. The CDR3 runs to 16 residues. Trimming removed 2 bases at V and 2 bases at J, with 14 bases between. Germline loops: CDR1 SGHNT, CDR2 YYREEE (reference sequence). Here the CDR3 reads CASSFWGVSAGNTIYF. CDR3 DNA sequence: TGTGCCAGCAGCTTTTGGGGAGTCAGCGCTGGAAACACCATATATTTT. The variable domain in full, with the rest retrieved from reference TRBV5-4 and TRBJ1-3, is ETGVTQSPTHLIKTRGQQVTLRCSSQSGHNTVSWYQQALGQGPQFIFQYYREEENGRGNFPPRFSGLQFPNYSSELNVNALELDDSALYLCASSFWGVSAGNTIYFGEGSWLTVV.

This rearrangement joins TRBV19 to TRBJ2-7; D not certain. CDR1 and CDR2 from the germline V gene are LNHDA and SQIVND (reference sequence). The CDR3 loop spans 14 amino acids. The ends were cut back, 3 bases at V and 4 bases at J, with 13 bases in the middle. The CDR3: CASSMRARVYEQYF. Written as DNA, the CDR3 is TGTGCCAGTAGTATGAGAGCACGGGTATACGAGCAGTACTTC.

This chain uses TRBV2 with TRBJ2-7, with TRBD2 matching 7 bases. CDR1 is SNHLY and CDR2 is FYNNEI in the germline V gene. V shed 3 bases, J shed 5 bases, and the junction held 4 bases outside the gene matches. The CDR3 length is 13 residues. The CDR3 is CASSEGGSNEQYF. The DNA for the CDR3 is TGTGCCAGCAGTGAGGGCGGGAGTAACGAGCAGTACTTC.